One and the same sample provided the 7 T cell receptor beta chains below, sequenced in a study of post-analysis software for immune sequencing data. Broader study findings: Compared with controls, patients had more of five or six TRBV segments, including TRBV5-6, TRBV5-1 and TRBV20-1.

TCR beta cDNA libraries had unique molecular identifiers. TCRdb re-called the PCR reads through MiXCR, storing one row per CDR3 protein. This table has hundreds of thousands of distinct CDR3 sequences, about a third appearing once. These TCRs are of unknown antigen specificity. Sequencing was done on a sample of blood. The receptor set was obtained from a girl under 18 with multiple sclerosis.

The rearrangement joins TRBV7-2 to TRBJ2-5, with 10 bases matching TRBD1. The CDR3 loop spans 14 amino acids. Germline V CDR1 and CDR2: SGHTA, FQGNSA. V lost 5 bases to trimming and J lost 5 bases; unmatched junction nucleotides: 5. CDR3 in amino acids: CASSAAGQGETQYF. CDR3 DNA sequence: TGTGCCAGCAGCGCTGCGGGACAGGGGGAGACCCAGTACTTC. Variable domain in full (rest from reference TRBV7-2 and TRBJ2-5): GAGVSQSPSNKVTEKGKDVELRCDPISGHTALYWYRQSLGQGLEFLIYFQGNSAPDKSGLPSDRFSAERTGGSVSTLTIQRTQQEDSAVYLCASSAAGQGETQYFGPGTRLLVL.

The chain is built from TRBV29-1 and TRBJ2-5, with a possible D match to TRBD2 (7 bases). The V end was cut by 6 bases, the J end by 5 bases, with 13 bases between. Germline CDR1 reads SQVTM; CDR2 reads ANQGSEA. The CDR3 is made up of 12 amino acids. In nucleotides, the CDR3 is TGCAGCGTCCGGGGGGCCGGGGAGACCCAGTACTTC. This translates into CSVRGAGETQYF.

This clonotype was observed a few times. The V and J genes are TRBV6-6 and TRBJ1-2; TRBD1 agrees at 9 bases. The ends lost 6 bases at V and 4 bases at J; junction bases unmatched: 12. CDR1 is MNHNY, CDR2 SVGAGI, per germline (reference sequence). The CDR3 is 16 amino acids. CDR3 in DNA: TGTGCCAGCAGCTACCCGGGACAGGGAGGGGGCTATGGCTACACCTTC. Translated: CASSYPGQGGGYGYTF.

The chain uses TRBV20-1 and TRBJ2-5; 9 bases match TRBD1. The V gene end was trimmed by 5 bases and the J gene end by 5 bases; junction bases not matched to a gene: 3. Germline lookup yields CDR1 DFQATT and CDR2 SNEGSKA (reference sequence). This CDR3 has 12 amino acids. CDR3 loop: CSAGQGLETQYF. CDR3 nucleotide sequence: TGCAGTGCTGGACAGGGGTTGGAGACCCAGTACTTC.

This clonotype was detected a few times. The genes are TRBV2 and TRBJ2-5; 11 bases map to TRBD1. CDR3 length: 15 amino acids. Germline CDR1 reads SNHLY; CDR2 reads FYNNEI. Trimming cost V 5 bases and J 6 bases; bases outside gene matches: 8. CDR3 DNA: TGTGCCAGCAGTCTACTGGGACAGGGGGAGCAGACCCAGTACTTC. The encoded protein is CASSLLGQGEQTQYF.

The chain's CDR3 is CAIFAGSSSYNEQFF. The DNA for the CDR3 is TGTGCCATTTTCGCGGGGAGTAGCTCCTACAATGAGCAGTTCTTC. The chain recombines TRBV7-2 with TRBJ2-1, with D perhaps matching TRBD2 (6 bases). Trimming pared 10 bases from V and 0 bases from J, leaving 16 bases between. The CDR3 is 15 residues long. Looked up from germline, CDR1 is SGHTA and CDR2 is FQGNSA. Drawing the rest from reference TRBV7-2 and TRBJ2-1, the complete variable domain is GAGVSQSPSNKVTEKGKDVELRCDPISGHTALYWYRQSLGQGLEFLIYFQGNSAPDKSGLPSDRFSAERTGGSVSTLTIQRTQQEDSAVYLCAIFAGSSSYNEQFFGPGTRLTVL.

This clonotype was observed a handful of times. Given the absence of the conserved phenylalanine or tryptophan at the CDR3 end, a read error is likely. This chain links TRBV7-9 with TRBJ2-5; TRBD1 matches 7 bases. Germline V gene sequence: CDR1 SEHNR, CDR2 FQNEAQ (reference sequence). V trimming: 4 bases; J trimming: 3 bases; junction bases outside the gene matches: 5. The CDR3 contains 14 residues. CDR3 sequence: CASSWGQRKETQYV. Written as DNA, the CDR3 is TGTGCCAGCAGCTGGGGACAGCGCAAAGAGACCCAGTACGTC.